The next 29 T cell receptor beta chains were all read from a single sample in a study of cytomegalovirus exposure and HLA in healthy donors. PCR was performed using 60 Vbeta and 13 Jbeta primers. Clones were read by immunoSEQ multiplex PCR, and TCRdb kept only the in-frame ones, dropping some. There are more than 100,000 clones in the sample; more than 60% occur only once, and 4% to 5% lies in the top ten. Sequenced sample: PBMCs. The receptors come from a woman aged 40-49 years in good health and CMV-seronegative.

V is TRBV12-5 and J is TRBJ2-1, with 7 bases matching TRBD2. The CDR3 covers 13 residues. J was trimmed by 5 bases and V by 5 bases; bases with no gene match: 3. Germline CDR1 is LGHNT and CDR2 is FRNRAP. The CDR3 nucleotides are TGTGCTAGTGGTCCTAGCGGAAACAATGAGCAGTTCTTC. As protein: CASGPSGNNEQFF.

V and J are TRBV7-2 and TRBJ1-3; tentative D call: TRBD1 (6 bases). The ends were cut back, 5 bases at V and 2 bases at J, with 16 bases in the middle. This CDR3 region has 16 residues. The germline V gene encodes CDR1 SGHTA and CDR2 FQGNSA. CDR3 region: CASSPSSNRAGNTIYF. CDR3 coding DNA: TGTGCCAGCAGCCCCTCCTCCAACAGGGCTGGAAACACCATATATTTT.

The V call is TRBV9, the J call TRBJ2-3; 7 bases align to TRBD2. Trimming at V came to 3 bases and at J to 3 bases, leaving 7 bases not matched to a gene. The CDR3 has 15 residues. The germline gives CDR1 SGDLS, CDR2 YYNGEE. The CDR3 is CASSDSRGETDTQYF. In nucleotides, the CDR3 is TGTGCCAGCAGCGACTCACGGGGGGAGACAGATACGCAGTATTTT. Based on the CDR3 plus reference TRBV9 and TRBJ2-3, the full variable domain is DSGVTQTPKHLITATGQRVTLRCSPRSGDLSVYWYQQSLDQGLQFLIQYYNGEERAKGNILERFSAQQFPDLHSELNLSSLELGDSALYFCASSDSRGETDTQYFGPGTRLTVL.

A note on this clone: One end of the junction does not line up with germline, which may come from a read error. The chain links TRBV7-9 to TRBJ2-1, with a weak D call TRBD1 (5 bases). The CDR3 has 12 residues. CDR1 and CDR2 (germline): SEHNR, FQNEAQ (reference sequence). In nucleotides, the CDR3 is TGTGCCAGCAGCCCCTCAGGGATGGAGCGGTTCTTC. Its protein product is CASSPSGMERFF. The whole variable domain, filled in from reference TRBV7-9 and TRBJ2-1, reads DTGVSQNPRHKITKRGQNVTFRCDPISEHNRLYWYRQTLGQGPEFLTYFQNEAQLEKSRLLSDRFSAERPKGSFSTLEIQRTEQGDSAMYLCASSPSGMERFFGPGTRLTVL.

This clone was seen only a few times. The chain carries TRBV5-4 and TRBJ2-2; 13 bases align to TRBD2. CDR3 length: 17 amino acids. CDR1 SGHNT and CDR2 YYREEE come from the germline V gene (reference sequence). J gave up 7 bases and V 4 bases, and 10 bases lay outside the gene matches. The chain's CDR3 is CASSATSGGGEFGELFF. The CDR3 bases are TGTGCCAGCAGCGCCACTAGCGGGGGGGGAGAATTCGGGGAGCTGTTTTTT.

The chain couples TRBV7-3 to TRBJ2-5; maybe TRBD2 (5 bases). This CDR3 comprises 15 residues. Germline CDR1 is SGHTA and CDR2 is FQGTGA. V lost 2 bases and J 5 bases, leaving 15 bases between the germline ends. CDR3 DNA: TGTGCCAGCAGCTTACAACCTAGCCAGCAGGAGACCCAGTACTTC. This gives the protein CASSLQPSQQETQYF.

The CDR3 DNA sequence: TGTGCCAGCAGGGAGGGGGGACAGTACGAGCAGTACTTC. This codes for CASREGGQYEQYF. The chain employs TRBV28 and TRBJ2-7, with D tentatively TRBD1 (7 bases). The CDR3 covers 13 residues. V lost 6 bases and J 4 bases, leaving 13 bases between the germline ends. Germline loops: CDR1 MDHEN, CDR2 SYDVKM.

The chain carries TRBV5-1 and TRBJ2-7; 9 bases agree with TRBD1. The CDR3 loop spans 13 amino acids. Unmatched junction bases numbered 5, after V lost 3 bases and J lost 7 bases. Germline CDR1 and CDR2: SGHRS and YFSETQ. In nucleotides, the CDR3 is TGCGCCAGCAGCTCGGGGACAGGGAGGGAGCAGTACTTC. It translates to CASSSGTGREQYF.

The chain carries TRBV4-3 and TRBJ2-6; 9 bases line up with TRBD1. Germline V lookup: CDR1 LGHNA, CDR2 YSLEER. V was pared by 4 bases and J by 1 base, with 5 bases of the junction left unmatched. This CDR3 is built from 17 residues. The CDR3 is CASSRTGGASGANVLTF. CDR3 sequence (DNA): TGCGCCAGCAGCCGAACAGGGGGCGCATCTGGGGCCAACGTCCTGACTTTC.

The J gene is TRBJ1-6, the V gene TRBV4-3; D call uncertain. Trimming cost V 1 base and J 7 bases, with 11 bases left between them. The germline CDR1 and CDR2 sequences are LGHNA and YSLEER. The CDR3 has 15 residues. The CDR3 region has the DNA TGCGCCAGCAGCCAAGGTCGGGGAGGGAATTCACCCCTCCACTTT. It codes for CASSQGRGGNSPLHF.

V gene TRBV18 combines with J gene TRBJ2-2; a weak D match, TRBD2 (7 bases). Germline CDR1 and CDR2: KGHSH and LQKENI. Deletions cut 3 bases from V and 5 bases from J, with 16 bases between. CDR3 length: 16 amino acids. The CDR3 protein is CASSPSSGGGTGELFF. The DNA of the CDR3 is TGTGCCAGCTCACCTTCTAGCGGAGGGGGAACCGGGGAGCTGTTTTTT.

J is TRBJ2-3 and V is TRBV7-9, with 8 bases fitting TRBD2. J lost 4 bases, V lost 7 bases, and 13 bases had no gene match. The CDR3 covers 16 residues. The germline V gene encodes CDR1 SEHNR and CDR2 FQNEAQ (reference sequence). In nucleotides, the CDR3 is TGTGCCAGCAACCCAACCGGGACTAGACTCGCAGATACGCAGTATTTT. This encodes CASNPTGTRLADTQYF.

This chain links TRBV4-3 with TRBJ2-3; TRBD2 matches 14 bases. Germline loops: CDR1 LGHNA, CDR2 YSLEER. The V gene end was trimmed by 0 bases and the J gene end by 4 bases; junction bases not matched to a gene: 9. This CDR3 region has 19 residues. The CDR3 here is CASSQDKTSGRGASDTQYF. CDR3 nucleotides: TGCGCCAGCAGCCAAGATAAGACTAGCGGGAGGGGGGCGTCAGATACGCAGTATTTT.

This clone appeared a few times. The CDR3 DNA reads as TGTGCCAGCAGTTTATATGGGACAGCCTCCTACAATGAGCAGTTCTTC. It is translated as CASSLYGTASYNEQFF. The chain is built from TRBV27 and TRBJ2-1; 7 bases agree with TRBD1. CDR3 length: 16 amino acids. Germline V gene data show CDR1 as MNHEY and CDR2 as SMNVEV (reference sequence). The V gene end was trimmed by 1 base and the J gene end by 0 bases; junction bases not matched to a gene: 3.

The chain recombines TRBV5-1 with TRBJ1-1; 11 nucleotides agree with TRBD1. J was trimmed by 4 bases and V by 2 bases; bases with no gene match: 7. Germline V gene sequence: CDR1 SGHRS, CDR2 YFSETQ. CDR3 length: 16 residues. Here the CDR3 DNA reads TGCGCCAGCAGCTTCGGAGCCGGGACAGGGGGCACTGAAGCTTTCTTT. Residues: CASSFGAGTGGTEAFF.

The chain employs TRBV5-1 and TRBJ2-1; D might be TRBD1 (6 bases). V lost 0 bases to trimming and J lost 7 bases, with 14 bases between them. The CDR3 is 15 amino acids. Germline V gives CDR1 SGHRS, CDR2 YFSETQ. Here the CDR3 DNA reads TGCGCCAGCAGCTTGGGGGGGCCTTTGAAGAATGAGCAGTTCTTC. Its translation is CASSLGGPLKNEQFF. Complete variable domain (other parts from reference TRBV5-1 and TRBJ2-1): KAGVTQTPRYLIKTRGQQVTLSCSPISGHRSVSWYQQTPGQGLQFLFEYFSETQRNKGNFPGRFSGRQFSNSRSEMNVSTLELGDSALYLCASSLGGPLKNEQFFGPGTRLTVL.

The rearrangement uses TRBV21-1 and TRBJ2-5; the table calls TRBD2, which could not be checked here. TRBV21-1 represents a pseudogene. The CDR3 totals 14 residues. The CDR3 region is CASFSRLAEETQYF. The CDR3 DNA reads as TGTGCCAGCTTCTCGAGACTAGCGGAAGAGACCCAGTACTTC.

The chain joins TRBV7-2 to TRBJ2-2; 11 bases line up with TRBD2. This CDR3 spans 15 amino acids. The germline CDR1 and CDR2 sequences are SGHTA and FQGNSA. V dropped 6 bases and J dropped 3; count of bases not matched to a gene: 3. CDR3: CASSWGLADTGELFF. Here the CDR3 DNA reads TGTGCCAGCAGTTGGGGACTAGCGGACACCGGGGAGCTGTTTTTT.

V gene TRBV19 combines with J gene TRBJ1-2; no reliable D call. The ends were cut back, 6 bases at V and 3 bases at J, with 17 bases in the middle. Germline V gene sequence: CDR1 LNHDA, CDR2 SQIVND (reference sequence). CDR3 length equals 15 residues. CDR3 coding DNA: TGTGCCAGTAGCCGAGATGGCAAACGGGACTATGGCTACACCTTC. Translation gives CASSRDGKRDYGYTF.

For this clone: Other DNA sequences in this specimen translate into the identical CDR3. This chain links TRBV5-1 with TRBJ2-5; D not resolved. This CDR3 is built from 13 residues. Germline V gene data show CDR1 as SGHRS and CDR2 as YFSETQ. The germline V and J ends were trimmed by 0 bases and 2 bases, with 5 bases remaining between them. CDR3 sequence: CASSLGQQETQYF. CDR3 in DNA: TGCGCCAGCAGCTTGGGACAACAAGAGACCCAGTACTTC.

The chain carries TRBV9 and TRBJ1-4, with 7 bases lining up with TRBD1. This CDR3 has 14 residues. Trimming took 3 bases from V and 6 from J; bases not matched to a gene: 5. Per germline, CDR1 SGDLS and CDR2 YYNGEE. The CDR3, as DNA: TGTGCCAGCAGCGCCGGGACAGTGGATGAAAAACTGTTTTTT. Translation: CASSAGTVDEKLFF. Full variable domain (remainder filled in from reference TRBV9 and TRBJ1-4): DSGVTQTPKHLITATGQRVTLRCSPRSGDLSVYWYQQSLDQGLQFLIQYYNGEERAKGNILERFSAQQFPDLHSELNLSSLELGDSALYFCASSAGTVDEKLFFGSGTQLSVL.

For this clone: This same CDR3 is encoded by further DNA sequences in the sample. This sequence joins TRBV4-2 and TRBJ2-2; 7 positions agree with TRBD2. This CDR3 is 15 amino acids long. Germline CDR1 is LGHNA and CDR2 is YNFKEQ. Losses at the gene ends were 1 base for V and 1 base for J; bases not matched to a gene: 0. CDR3 amino acids: CASSQASGNTGELFF. CDR3 coding DNA: TGTGCCAGCAGCCAAGCTAGCGGGAACACCGGGGAGCTGTTTTTT.

The chain employs TRBV6-4 and TRBJ2-3; 8 bases map to TRBD2. Germline V gives CDR1 MRHNA, CDR2 SNTAGT. The J segment lost 6 bases and the V segment lost 3 bases, leaving 5 bases of the junction unmatched. This CDR3 spans 14 amino acids. The CDR3 reads CASSESAGADTQYF. The CDR3 region has the DNA TGTGCCAGCAGTGAGTCAGCGGGAGCGGATACGCAGTATTTT.

The chain has TRBV28 and TRBJ2-7; 11 nucleotides line up with TRBD2. The germline V gene has CDR1 MDHEN and CDR2 SYDVKM. The junction had 7 bases not matched to a gene; V was cut back by 4 bases and J by 5 bases. The CDR3 spans 15 residues. Here the CDR3 DNA reads TGTGCCAGCAGTTCAAAAACTAGCGGGAGTAACGAGCAGTACTTC. This translates into CASSSKTSGSNEQYF.

This clone was seen more than once but under ten times. The chain is built from TRBV6-5 and TRBJ1-1; the match to TRBD1 covers 10 bases. CDR3 size: 15 residues. The V gene end was trimmed by 6 bases and the J gene end by 2 bases; junction bases not matched to a gene: 6. CDR1 and CDR2 (germline): MNHEY, SVGAGI. The CDR3 sequence: CASSPRDRGNTEAFF. CDR3 DNA: TGTGCCAGCAGCCCGAGGGACAGGGGAAACACTGAAGCTTTCTTT.

The J gene is TRBJ2-5, the V gene TRBV5-1; 8 bases line up with TRBD2. V was pared by 4 bases and J by 1 base, with 12 bases of the junction left unmatched. Germline V lookup: CDR1 SGHRS, CDR2 YFSETQ. The CDR3 consists of 17 residues. The chain's CDR3 is CASSPRGGAGTQETQYF. In DNA form, the CDR3 reads TGCGCCAGCAGCCCCCGGGGGGGAGCGGGAACCCAAGAGACCCAGTACTTC.

This clone occurred a few times. V gene TRBV5-6 combines with J gene TRBJ2-5; 7 nucleotides line up with TRBD1. With 3 bases clipped from V and 9 bases from J, the junction kept 8 bases outside the gene matches. CDR1 is SGHDT, CDR2 YYEEEE, per germline. The CDR3 loop spans 13 amino acids. As DNA, the CDR3 is TGTGCCAGCAGCTCCAGGGGGTTTGGGGCCCAGTACTTC. It translates to CASSSRGFGAQYF.

A few counts support this clone. This chain links TRBV28 with TRBJ2-5, with D unclear. V shed 6 bases and J shed 1 base, with 9 bases lying between them. This CDR3 is 13 amino acids long. Germline V gene lookup returns CDR1 MDHEN and CDR2 SYDVKM. This CDR3 reads CASSPGLQETQYF. CDR3 in DNA: TGTGCCAGCAGCCCAGGCCTCCAAGAGACCCAGTACTTC. Combining the CDR3 with reference TRBV28 and TRBJ2-5 gives the whole variable domain DVKVTQSSRYLVKRTGEKVFLECVQDMDHENMFWYRQDPGLGLRLIYFSYDVKMKEKGDIPEGYSVSREKKERFSLILESASTNQTSMYLCASSPGLQETQYFGPGTRLLVL.

The V call is TRBV19, the J call TRBJ1-5; D gene unclear. Germline CDR1 and CDR2: LNHDA and SQIVND (reference sequence). V was trimmed by 7 bases and J by 3 bases, leaving 10 bases between them. The CDR3 has 13 residues. In DNA form, the CDR3 reads TGTGCCAGTAACGGCGACAACAATCAGCCCCAGCATTTT. Amino acids: CASNGDNNQPQHF. Together with reference TRBV19 and TRBJ1-5, the CDR3 gives the full variable domain: DGGITQSPKYLFRKEGQNVTLSCEQNLNHDAMYWYRQDPGQGLRLIYYSQIVNDFQKGDIAEGYSVSREKKESFPLTVTSAQKNPTAFYLCASNGDNNQPQHFGDGTRLSIL.